Reported below is one T cell receptor (beta chain). The CDR3 spans 15 residues. Per the germline V gene, CDR1 is SEHNR and CDR2 is FQNEAQ (reference sequence). With 6 bases removed from V and 5 bases from J, the gap between germline ends came to 20 bases. The data were obtained in a study of blood T cell repertoires in COVID-19. Study details: The United States, Italy and Spain provided the acute and convalescent COVID-19 samples.

Generated by immunoSEQ multiplex PCR, the TCRdb table keeps only in-frame clones and is missing some. The table lists under 80,000 clones, 80% of them singletons. V and J are TRBV7-9 and TRBJ2-7, with a weak D call TRBD2 (6 bases). This receptor was taken from a human donor in a cohort sampled during active COVID-19. Input material: peripheral blood. This CDR3 is CASSPWDGRGHEQYF. The CDR3 region has the DNA TGTGCCAGCAGTCCTTGGGACGGGAGAGGCCACGAGCAGTACTTC.